Following are 20 T cell receptor beta chains from one sample sequenced in a study of blood T cells in healthy people across ages. Then a second PCR, running roughly 7 to 11 cycles, was carried out with a sample-barcoded 5' primer and a J-beta primer mix. One entry per CDR3 protein results from TCRdb running MiXCR on the 5' RACE reads. This table holds over 600,000 distinct CDR3 sequences, roughly 43% found once. Sequencing was done on a sample of blood. These TCRs come from an elderly man in good health.

The rearrangement joins TRBV24-1 to TRBJ2-3, with 11 positions matching TRBD2. The CDR3 sequence is 19 residues long. V lost 5 bases to trimming and J lost 4 bases; unmatched junction nucleotides: 16. Looked up from germline, CDR1 is KGHDR and CDR2 is SFDVKD. In DNA form, the CDR3 reads TGTGCCACCAGTGGGGCAGACAGGGTACTAGCGGGAGTCGCAGATACGCAGTATTTT. It yields the protein CATSGADRVLAGVADTQYF.

This chain connects TRBV4-3 to TRBJ2-1; 8 nucleotides line up with TRBD2. Per germline, CDR1 LGHNA and CDR2 YSLEER. CDR3 size: 15 residues. The ends lost 0 bases at V and 8 bases at J; junction bases unmatched: 6. The CDR3 sequence: CASSQDPAGVDEQFF. Written as DNA, the CDR3 is TGCGCCAGCAGCCAAGATCCAGCGGGAGTAGATGAGCAGTTCTTC.

This chain connects TRBV7-9 to TRBJ1-1; 11 nucleotides line up with TRBD1. The CDR3 totals 15 residues. Germline V gives CDR1 SEHNR, CDR2 FQNEAQ (reference sequence). V dropped 5 bases and J dropped 4; count of bases not matched to a gene: 6. The CDR3 is CASSPGQGDRTEAFF. The CDR3 coding sequence is TGTGCCAGCAGCCCGGGACAGGGGGATCGCACTGAAGCTTTCTTT. The variable domain in full, completed from reference TRBV7-9 and TRBJ1-1, reads DTGVSQNPRHKITKRGQNVTFRCDPISEHNRLYWYRQTLGQGPEFLTYFQNEAQLEKSRLLSDRFSAERPKGSFSTLEIQRTEQGDSAMYLCASSPGQGDRTEAFFGQGTRLTVV.

The sample holds one count of this clonotype. The chain has TRBV2 and TRBJ1-1; the D gene is possibly TRBD1 (5 bases). The CDR3 is 14 residues long. Germline-derived CDR1 and CDR2 are SNHLY and FYNNEI. The V end was cut by 5 bases, the J end by 1 base, with 11 bases between. CDR3 sequence: CASSPRAWNTEAFF. CDR3 nucleotides: TGTGCCAGCAGTCCCAGGGCTTGGAACACTGAAGCTTTCTTT.

Only a few counts were recorded for this clonotype. The chain joins TRBV12-3 or TRBV12-4 to TRBJ2-2; 7 bases agree with TRBD2. The J segment lost 4 bases and the V segment lost 5 bases, leaving 4 bases of the junction unmatched. This CDR3 is 14 amino acids long. CDR3 amino acids: CASSMTSLTGELFF. As DNA, the CDR3 is TGTGCCAGCAGTATGACTAGCCTCACCGGGGAGCTGTTTTTT.

V and J are TRBV20-1 and TRBJ2-3; D possibly corresponds to TRBD2 (6 bases). With 0 bases removed from V and 1 base from J, the gap between germline ends came to 11 bases. The germline gives CDR1 DFQATT, CDR2 SNEGSKA (reference sequence). The CDR3 covers 15 residues. In nucleotides, the CDR3 is TGCAGTGCTAGAGAGGTAGCGGTTCGCACAGATACGCAGTATTTT. Its translation is CSAREVAVRTDTQYF.

The chain couples TRBV20-1 to TRBJ1-4; D is unclear. The CDR3 has 15 residues. Germline assignment: CDR1 DFQATT and CDR2 SNEGSKA (reference sequence). The V and J ends lost 4 bases and 3 bases respectively, with 15 bases between them. CDR3 DNA sequence: TGCAGTGCTAACCCCTTACGGGCAGCTAATGAAAAACTGTTTTTT. Protein product: CSANPLRAANEKLFF.

In the case of this clonotype: A junction end diverges from the germline sequence, so it may reflect a read error. This sequence joins TRBV5-1 and TRBJ2-1; 9 bases align to TRBD2. The CDR3 sequence is 15 residues long. Germline lookup yields CDR1 SGHRS and CDR2 YFSETQ. CDR3 region: CASSAGTSSYNGQFF. The CDR3 nucleotides read TGCGCCAGCAGCGCCGGGACTAGCTCCTACAATGGGCAGTTCTTC.

Details on this clonotype: One end of the junction varies from germline; a read error may be responsible. V gene TRBV4-3 combines with J gene TRBJ2-1; weak D call: TRBD1 (6 bases). The length of the CDR3 is 12 residues. Germline V gene data show CDR1 as LGHNA and CDR2 as YSLEER. The CDR3 sequence is CAISRTDREQFF. The CDR3 bases are TGCGCCATCAGCCGGACCGACAGGGAGCAGTTCTTC.

This clonotype was seen a few times. The V and J genes are TRBV20-1 and TRBJ1-2, with D hard to call. Germline lookup yields CDR1 DFQATT and CDR2 SNEGSKA (reference sequence). The CDR3 length is 11 residues. The CDR3 nucleotides are TGCGCTGAAGTAGTTAACTATGGCTACACCTTC. Translating gives CAEVVNYGYTF.

The rearrangement links TRBV9 to TRBJ1-6; 7 nucleotides line up with TRBD1. The CDR3 consists of 15 residues. V lost 0 bases, J lost 9 bases, and 6 bases stayed unmatched. CDR1 and CDR2 (germline): SGDLS, YYNGEE. The DNA for the CDR3 is TGTGCCAGCAGCGTAGAGAAAGGGGGCGGTTCACCCCTCCACTTT. Translating gives CASSVEKGGGSPLHF. Complete variable domain (other parts from reference TRBV9 and TRBJ1-6): DSGVTQTPKHLITATGQRVTLRCSPRSGDLSVYWYQQSLDQGLQFLIQYYNGEERAKGNILERFSAQQFPDLHSELNLSSLELGDSALYFCASSVEKGGGSPLHFGNGTRLTVT.

The chain employs TRBV3-1 and TRBJ2-3, with D possibly matching TRBD2 (5 bases). The germline gives CDR1 LGHDT, CDR2 YNNKEL (reference sequence). V lost 1 base, J lost 0 bases, and 11 bases lay in between. There are 16 residues in the CDR3. The CDR3 region is CASSQVGRASTDTQYF. The CDR3 DNA follows: TGTGCCAGCAGCCAAGTAGGGCGGGCTAGCACAGATACGCAGTATTTT.

This chain joins TRBV7-2 and TRBJ1-6; no reliable D call. CDR1 and CDR2 (germline): SGHTA, FQGNSA. This CDR3 contains 13 residues. Trimming took 6 bases from V and 8 from J, leaving 11 bases between them. The CDR3 sequence is CASSSLLDSPLHF. The DNA for the CDR3 is TGTGCCAGCAGTTCCCTCTTGGATTCACCCCTCCACTTT.

In its sample, this clonotype was seen many times. The rearrangement links TRBV4-2 to TRBJ1-5, with D maybe TRBD1 (6 bases). This CDR3 contains 15 residues. The ends were cut back, 1 base at V and 4 bases at J, with 11 bases in the middle. Germline V lookup: CDR1 LGHNA, CDR2 YNFKEQ. The CDR3 is CASSQGQRGNQPQHF. The CDR3, as DNA: TGTGCCAGCAGCCAAGGGCAAAGGGGGAATCAGCCCCAGCATTTT.

The gene calls are TRBV7-3 and TRBJ2-1, with 12 bases identical to TRBD2. This CDR3 comprises 15 residues. Germline-derived CDR1 and CDR2 are SGHTA and FQGTGA. V dropped 4 bases and J dropped 5; count of bases not matched to a gene: 3. CDR3 protein: CASSSRLAGDNEQFF. The CDR3 DNA reads as TGTGCCAGCAGCTCCCGACTAGCGGGGGACAATGAGCAGTTCTTC. Together with reference TRBV7-3 and TRBJ2-1, the CDR3 gives the full variable domain: GAGVSQTPSNKVTEKGKYVELRCDPISGHTALYWYRQSLGQGPEFLIYFQGTGAADDSGLPNDRFFAVRPEGSVSTLKIQRTERGDSAVYLCASSSRLAGDNEQFFGPGTRLTVL.

This clonotype was recorded many times. This sequence joins TRBV29-1 and TRBJ2-7; TRBD1 aligns across 8 bases. The CDR3 runs to 13 residues. The V segment lost 6 bases and the J segment 6 bases; nucleotides outside the gene matches: 10. The germline V gene encodes CDR1 SQVTM and CDR2 ANQGSEA. CDR3 bases: TGCAGCGTCGGGACAGGACCCTTCCGCGAGCAGTACTTC. As protein: CSVGTGPFREQYF.

The table lists this clonotype with a few counts. The chain uses TRBV27 and TRBJ2-2, with D tentatively TRBD1 (6 bases). The CDR3 spans 15 residues. Germline CDR1 is MNHEY and CDR2 is SMNVEV (reference sequence). V lost 3 bases to trimming and J lost 2 bases, with 10 bases between them. Here the CDR3 reads CASSFWGRNTGELFF. Here the CDR3 DNA reads TGTGCCAGCAGTTTTTGGGGGCGAAACACCGGGGAGCTGTTTTTT.

The chain links TRBV6-2 or TRBV6-3 to TRBJ2-1, with 9 bases lining up with TRBD2. The length of the CDR3 is 16 residues. Trimming cost V 5 bases and J 6 bases; bases outside gene matches: 11. The V gene's germline CDR1 is MNHEY and CDR2 SVGEGT. CDR3 DNA sequence: TGTGCCAGCAGTCCGCCGACTAGCGGTTTCCCCAATGAGCAGTTCTTC. Translation gives CASSPPTSGFPNEQFF.

Only a few counts were recorded for this clonotype. The V gene is TRBV4-3, the J gene TRBJ2-1, with 11 positions matching TRBD2. J was trimmed by 2 bases and V by 1 base; bases with no gene match: 4. Germline CDR1 LGHNA, CDR2 YSLEER. The CDR3 is made up of 17 amino acids. CDR3 sequence: CASSQGLSGGAYNEQFF. The CDR3 DNA sequence: TGCGCCAGCAGCCAAGGACTTAGCGGGGGGGCCTACAATGAGCAGTTCTTC.

The chain carries TRBV14 and TRBJ2-7; D may match TRBD1 or TRBD2 (6 bases each). This CDR3 comprises 18 residues. V lost 4 bases and J 1 base, leaving 23 bases between the germline ends. Germline V gene sequence: CDR1 SGHDN, CDR2 FVKESK. CDR3 sequence (DNA): TGTGCCAGCAGCCGGACCGGGAGTTGGGACACACCTTCCTACGAGCAGTACTTC. It encodes CASSRTGSWDTPSYEQYF.